Below, 30 T cell receptor beta chains from the same sample are listed, as sequenced in a study of cytotoxic CD8 clonotypes in ibrutinib-treated CLL. Produced via immunoSEQ multiplex PCR; TCRdb's table is partial and in-frame only. The sample lists about 68,000 clones; approximately 90% were seen once. Sequenced here: PBMCs, sampled after 12 months of ibrutinib treatment. The origin of the receptors is a human donor with chronic lymphocytic leukemia.

This clone was picked up a small number of times. The chain has TRBV5-1 and TRBJ1-1; no definite D call. The germline CDR1 and CDR2 sequences are SGHRS and YFSETQ. The CDR3 length is 11 residues. Trimming pared 0 bases from V and 6 bases from J, leaving 3 bases between. The CDR3 region is CASSLEAEAFF. In DNA form, the CDR3 reads TGCGCCAGCAGCTTGGAGGCTGAAGCTTTCTTT.

The chain couples TRBV28 to TRBJ1-2, with 10 positions matching TRBD1. The CDR3 sequence is 16 residues long. Germline V CDR1 and CDR2: MDHEN, SYDVKM. J lost 8 bases, V lost 5 bases, and 14 bases had no gene match. DNA for the CDR3: TGTGCCAGCAGTCCTGCCAAGGGACAGGGGCTTCGCGGCTACACCTTC. Amino acid sequence: CASSPAKGQGLRGYTF.

The chain carries TRBV29-1 and TRBJ2-3; 13 bases align to TRBD2. CDR1 and CDR2 (germline): SQVTM, ANQGSEA. The CDR3 consists of 16 residues. The junction had 8 bases not matched to a gene; V was cut back by 8 bases and J by 0 bases. The CDR3 protein is CSSWGGLAGSTDTQYF. CDR3 in DNA: TGCAGCTCCTGGGGGGGACTAGCGGGGAGCACAGATACGCAGTATTTT.

Here the CDR3 DNA reads TGTGCCAGCAGTGTGACCGGGACACTCTACAATGAGCAGTTCTTC. This codes for CASSVTGTLYNEQFF. The gene calls are TRBV28 and TRBJ2-1; a weak D match, TRBD1 (6 bases). Trimming left V 5 bases short and J 3 bases short, with 14 bases between. The CDR3 contains 15 residues. From germline, CDR1 is MDHEN and CDR2 SYDVKM.

The rearrangement links TRBV5-1 to TRBJ2-2; D gene uncertain. The length of the CDR3 is 15 residues. CDR1 is SGHRS and CDR2 is YFSETQ in the germline V gene. Between the trimmed V and J ends, which lost 3 bases and 4 bases, there was a span of 13 bases. The CDR3 loop is CASSYDGPSTGELFF. DNA of the CDR3: TGCGCCAGCAGCTACGACGGACCGTCCACCGGGGAGCTGTTTTTT.

This rearrangement joins TRBV7-8 to TRBJ2-3, with D possibly being TRBD2 (6 bases). The CDR3 loop spans 15 amino acids. Between the trimmed V and J ends, which lost 1 base and 4 bases, there was a span of 12 bases. The germline gives CDR1 SGHVS, CDR2 FQNEAQ. CDR3 amino acids: CASSLVFSGPDTQYF. The DNA of the CDR3 is TGTGCCAGCAGCTTAGTTTTTAGCGGTCCAGATACGCAGTATTTT.

The rearrangement joins TRBV6-4 to TRBJ2-1; 7 bases agree with TRBD2. CDR1 and CDR2 (germline): MRHNA, SNTAGT. The length of the CDR3 is 16 residues. The V gene end was trimmed by 0 bases and the J gene end by 2 bases; junction bases not matched to a gene: 4. CDR3 sequence: CASSDSFRGAYNEQFF. The CDR3 nucleotides read TGTGCCAGCAGTGACTCTTTTCGGGGGGCCTACAATGAGCAGTTCTTC.

This clone was seen a few times. The chain carries TRBV19 and TRBJ2-2; D ambiguous. Germline V lookup: CDR1 LNHDA, CDR2 SQIVND (reference sequence). CDR3 length equals 15 residues. Trimming cost V 3 bases and J 3 bases, with 11 bases left between them. CDR3 DNA: TGTGCCAGTAGTATTTGGGGTATAGACACCGGGGAGCTGTTTTTT. Protein product: CASSIWGIDTGELFF.

The chain links TRBV19 to TRBJ1-2, with D unresolved. V was trimmed by 1 base and J by 6 bases, leaving 15 bases between them. The CDR3 has 15 amino acids. Germline assignment: CDR1 LNHDA and CDR2 SQIVND (reference sequence). This chain's CDR3 is CASSIGAAVKDGYTF. CDR3 nucleotides: TGTGCCAGTAGTATAGGGGCGGCAGTGAAGGATGGCTACACCTTC.

The V and J genes are TRBV7-2 and TRBJ2-1; D ambiguous. Germline V gene sequence: CDR1 SGHTA, CDR2 FQGNSA. V was shortened by 3 bases and J by 8 bases, with 8 bases between the two germline ends. CDR3 length equals 12 residues. CDR3 sequence (DNA): TGTGCCAGCAGCTTGAGGTCTGATGAGCAGTTCTTC. As protein: CASSLRSDEQFF.

This rearrangement joins TRBV7-9 to TRBJ2-6; D remains unclear. CDR3 length: 14 residues. The germline CDR1 and CDR2 sequences are SEHNR and FQNEAQ (reference sequence). V lost 3 bases and J lost 1, with 4 bases in between. CDR3 protein: CASSFKSGANVLTF. CDR3 in DNA: TGTGCCAGCAGCTTTAAGTCTGGGGCCAACGTCCTGACTTTC.

This chain uses TRBV29-1 with TRBJ2-7; 11 bases are shared with TRBD2. V gave up 4 bases and J gave up 3 bases; unmatched junction bases: 2. Germline V gene lookup returns CDR1 SQVTM and CDR2 ANQGSEA. The length of the CDR3 is 13 residues. The CDR3: CSVVLAGVYEQYF. DNA of the CDR3: TGCAGCGTTGTACTAGCGGGGGTCTACGAGCAGTACTTC.

The V and J genes are TRBV5-1 and TRBJ2-1; the match to TRBD1 covers 7 bases. With 4 bases clipped from V and 4 bases from J, the junction kept 5 bases outside the gene matches. CDR1 and CDR2 (germline): SGHRS, YFSETQ. The CDR3 consists of 14 residues. CDR3 nucleotides: TGCGCCAGCAGCGGGGGACAGACATACAATGAGCAGTTCTTC. This codes for CASSGGQTYNEQFF.

This clone was seen a handful of times. The chain employs TRBV11-1 and TRBJ1-2, with D possibly matching TRBD1 (6 bases). CDR1 and CDR2 (germline): SGHAT, FQDESV (reference sequence). This CDR3 contains 14 residues. Trimming pared 5 bases from V and 8 bases from J, leaving 18 bases between. The CDR3 DNA reads as TGTGCCAGCAGCCATCGGAGGGGGGGCCGGGGCTACACCTTC. Translating it yields CASSHRRGGRGYTF.

In the case of this clone: Different DNA sequences within this sample yield the same CDR3. The chain combines TRBV5-1 with TRBJ2-5; D unclear. This CDR3 has 11 amino acids. Germline V CDR1 and CDR2: SGHRS, YFSETQ. V shed 3 bases and J shed 2 bases, with 2 bases lying between them. CDR3: CASSSQETQYF. The CDR3 DNA follows: TGCGCCAGCAGCTCACAAGAGACCCAGTACTTC.

The chain carries TRBV7-7 and TRBJ2-5; D is tentatively TRBD1 or TRBD2 (5 bases each). Trimming left V 2 bases short and J 5 bases short, with 15 bases between. The CDR3 is 15 residues long. Germline V gene lookup returns CDR1 SSHAT and CDR2 FNYEAQ (reference sequence). The CDR3 coding sequence is TGTGCCAGCAGCTTACAGGCTGGGGGTCAGGAGACCCAGTACTTC. Encoded protein: CASSLQAGGQETQYF.

This clone was seen only a few times. The genes are TRBV9 and TRBJ1-1, with D uncertain. Germline V lookup: CDR1 SGDLS, CDR2 YYNGEE. The germline V and J ends were trimmed by 4 bases and 1 base, with 14 bases remaining between them. The CDR3 covers 15 residues. CDR3 residues: CASSPKGRWNTEAFF. DNA of the CDR3: TGTGCCAGCAGCCCTAAGGGTCGGTGGAACACTGAAGCTTTCTTT.

The chain links TRBV5-6 to TRBJ2-1; no reliable D call. Trimming stripped 2 bases from V and 10 bases from J, with 13 bases between. The CDR3 length is 13 residues. CDR1 and CDR2 (germline): SGHDT, YYEEEE. CDR3: CASSFVGVWEQFF. CDR3 nucleotides: TGTGCCAGCAGCTTCGTTGGGGTGTGGGAGCAGTTCTTC.

The V and J genes are TRBV5-4 and TRBJ1-3; a possible D gene is TRBD1 (5 bases). This CDR3 region has 15 residues. V dropped 5 bases and J dropped 2 bases, with 14 bases sitting between them. The germline CDR1 and CDR2 sequences are SGHNT and YYREEE (reference sequence). The CDR3 sequence: CASSSGRGPGNTIYF. CDR3 DNA sequence: TGTGCCAGCAGTAGCGGTAGGGGCCCTGGAAACACCATATATTTT.

The rearrangement joins TRBV7-2 to TRBJ2-7; 9 bases fit TRBD2. V gave up 5 bases and J gave up 3 bases; unmatched junction bases: 20. Germline-derived CDR1 and CDR2 are SGHTA and FQGNSA. CDR3 length: 19 amino acids. The CDR3 spells CASSLHKAGGPGILYEQYF. The CDR3 nucleotides read TGTGCCAGCAGCCTCCATAAGGCGGGAGGGCCGGGTATTCTCTACGAGCAGTACTTC.

This clone was counted once. The chain carries TRBV6-5 and TRBJ1-2; D gene unclear. The germline gives CDR1 MNHEY, CDR2 SVGAGI. This CDR3 is built from 10 residues. V gave up 10 bases and J gave up 8 bases, with 11 bases separating them. The CDR3 here is CATRALGYTF. CDR3 in DNA: TGTGCCACCCGGGCCTTAGGCTACACCTTC.

The V call is TRBV5-6, the J call TRBJ2-7, with D possibly being TRBD2 (5 bases). Per the germline V gene, CDR1 is SGHDT and CDR2 is YYEEEE. The V end was cut by 6 bases, the J end by 4 bases, with 14 bases between. The CDR3 consists of 13 residues. CDR3 in amino acids: CASKGQDLYEQYF. Here the CDR3 DNA reads TGTGCCAGCAAAGGCCAGGACTTATACGAGCAGTACTTC.

The chain joins TRBV6-5 to TRBJ2-7; a possible D gene is TRBD2 (6 bases). There are 13 residues in the CDR3. The V gene lost 0 bases and the J gene lost 4 bases, with 7 bases spanning the gap. Looked up from germline, CDR1 is MNHEY and CDR2 is SVGAGI. This CDR3 reads CASSYSGLYEQYF. The CDR3 DNA reads TGTGCCAGCAGTTACTCGGGACTTTACGAGCAGTACTTC.

The chain joins TRBV4-1 to TRBJ2-7; D remains ambiguous. The CDR3 spans 15 residues. Germline CDR1 is MGHRA and CDR2 is YSYEKL. Trimming took off 0 bases at V and 0 bases at J, with 9 bases between the two ends. The CDR3 DNA reads TGCGCCAGCAGCCAAGAAACACTCAGCTCCTACGAGCAGTACTTC. Translated: CASSQETLSSYEQYF.

This chain connects TRBV10-1 to TRBJ1-2, with 12 bases aligning to TRBD1. This CDR3 contains 23 residues. J lost 4 bases, V lost 2 bases, and 26 bases had no gene match. CDR1 is WNHNN and CDR2 is SYGVQD in the germline V gene (reference sequence). The CDR3: CASSEPIPGTGGFGRGRGYGYTF. The CDR3 coding sequence is TGCGCCAGCAGTGAGCCGATCCCCGGGACAGGGGGCTTCGGGAGAGGACGGGGCTATGGCTACACCTTC.

V usage is TRBV28 and J usage is TRBJ2-6; D is ambiguous. CDR3 length: 14 amino acids. CDR1 is MDHEN, CDR2 SYDVKM, per germline. Trimming shortened V by 3 bases and J by 0 bases, and 3 bases separated the two germline ends. In nucleotides, the CDR3 is TGTGCCAGCAGTTTGCCCTCTGGGGCCAACGTCCTGACTTTC. Protein: CASSLPSGANVLTF.

J is TRBJ1-6 and V is TRBV14; D is uncertain. CDR3 size: 14 residues. Germline CDR1 is SGHDN and CDR2 is FVKESK. The V end was cut by 8 bases, the J end by 5 bases, with 13 bases between. CDR3 loop: CASARSGDNSPLHF. The CDR3 DNA follows: TGTGCCAGCGCTCGGAGTGGCGATAATTCACCCCTCCACTTT.

V gene TRBV10-3 combines with J gene TRBJ1-1; maybe TRBD1 (5 bases). This CDR3 has 14 residues. Germline V CDR1 and CDR2: ENHRY, SYGVKD. V was shortened by 10 bases and J by 1 base, with 16 bases between the two germline ends. CDR3 DNA sequence: TGTGCCAGTCGTTGGGGGGTGGCGAACACTGAAGCTTTCTTT. Protein product: CASRWGVANTEAFF.

V usage is TRBV5-6 and J usage is TRBJ2-7, with 8 positions matching TRBD1. The V and J ends lost 4 bases and 0 bases, in that order; junction bases with no gene match: 9. The CDR3 extends over 16 amino acids. Germline V lookup: CDR1 SGHDT, CDR2 YYEEEE. The CDR3 region has the DNA TGTGCCAGCAGCCCGGGGACAGGTGCAAACTCCTACGAGCAGTACTTC. The encoded protein is CASSPGTGANSYEQYF.

This chain links TRBV5-1 with TRBJ2-3; 10 positions match TRBD2. The CDR3 extends over 17 amino acids. Germline CDR1 reads SGHRS; CDR2 reads YFSETQ. Trimming at V came to 4 bases and at J to 0 bases, leaving 8 bases not matched to a gene. The CDR3, as DNA: TGCGCCAGCAGCACCTTAGCGGGAGGCGCTAGCACAGATACGCAGTATTTT. It codes for CASSTLAGGASTDTQYF.